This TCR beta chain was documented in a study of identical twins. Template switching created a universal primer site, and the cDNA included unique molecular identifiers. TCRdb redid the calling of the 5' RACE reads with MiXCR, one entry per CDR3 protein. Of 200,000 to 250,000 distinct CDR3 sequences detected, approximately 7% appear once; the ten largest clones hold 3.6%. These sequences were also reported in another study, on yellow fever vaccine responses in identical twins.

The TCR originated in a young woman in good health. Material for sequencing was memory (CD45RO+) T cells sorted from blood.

For the CDR3, the DNA is TGTGCCAGCAGTTACTACCCTAGCGGGAGTAACACCGGGGAGCTGTTTTTT. Its protein is CASSYYPSGSNTGELFF. The chain is built from TRBV6-5 and TRBJ2-2, with 10 bases that match TRBD2. Looked up from germline, CDR1 is MNHEY and CDR2 is SVGAGI. The CDR3 consists of 17 residues. The junction had 4 bases not matched to a gene; V was cut back by 1 base and J by 2 bases.